The count of the clone carrying this T cell receptor (beta chain) is one. Each CDR3 protein is one row after TCRdb ran MiXCR on the RT-PCR reads. Among hundreds of thousands of distinct CDR3 sequences listed, approximately 15% were seen once. Germline V gives CDR1 SGHRS, CDR2 YFSETQ. Trimming pared 0 bases from V and 7 bases from J, leaving 10 bases between. The CDR3 contains 14 residues. The receptor was isolated from a female donor in good health, serving as a healthy control. Source material: memory CD4+ T cells from blood. The rearrangement joins TRBV5-1 to TRBJ1-4; no clear D. CDR3 sequence reads: CASSLEGWGEKLFF. The CDR3 region has the DNA TGCGCCAGCAGCTTGGAAGGGTGGGGTGAAAAACTGTTTTTT.